This T cell receptor beta chain is drawn from a study of T cells in lung cancer brain metastases (dated by TCRdb to between 2018 and 2020). Notes on the research overall: Of the approximately 20 patients, about 17 had a history of tobacco use, with a median of approximately 40 pack-years. A median age at first diagnosis of 45 to 65 years was recorded for the patients, of whom eight or nine were male and 11 were female. The cohort included some 20 patients who provided 40 or so specimens, with each patient contributing one primary lung lesion and one brain metastasis. DNA integrity number averaged about 3.8 in both primary and metastatic specimens, with no significant difference between sites. In this study, the TCR beta CDR3 repertoires of fully resected primary non-small cell lung cancers were compared with those of paired brain metastases. Median interval between primary and brain metastasis specimen acquisition was roughly 360 days. Eighteen of the 20 patients received no interval therapy between primary and metastasis resection. The study at large found these results: Brain metastases contained significantly fewer unique productive clones than the paired primaries (median around 1,500 versus 4,400). Effects of preoperative corticosteroids on T cell infiltration in brain metastases could not be controlled. Most clones were specific to a single lesion, and paired lesions overlapped only to a limited degree (mean Morisita index approximately 0.22). DNA fragmentation in FFPE samples may have prevented retrieval of the complete infiltrating T cell repertoire. The ten most abundant clones made up a significantly larger repertoire fraction in brain metastases than primaries, suggesting clonal expansion.

Between roughly 2.24 and 4.92 ug genomic DNA was input per sample, with paired samples receiving equal DNA input. TCR beta libraries were constructed with the immunoSEQ hsTCRbeta Kit, which uses multiplexed V and J gene primers in two PCR steps. Pooled libraries with positive and negative controls were sequenced on an Illumina MiSeq using a 100-cycle paired-end protocol. Per the source publication's procedure: Raw data were processed by the immunoSEQ vendor into normalized, annotated TCR beta repertoire reports. Richness was counted as unique clones by nucleotide sequence, and total richness was extrapolated with the iChao1 and Efron-Thisted estimators. Paired lesions were characterized and compared using Pielou's evenness, Simpson's index, top-ten clone proportional abundance, and the Morisita overlap index. TCRdb carries this immuneACCESS record with in-frame sequences only. Its versions omit some clonotypes, under half of them owing to an unresolved V gene in the studies checked, with the rest unexplained. The DNA gave D and trimming, while V, J and clone size come from that table. A total of approximately 3,000 clones appear in this sample, 80% to 90% of them only once. The top ten constitute around 5.2% of the sample.

Patients had resection either for delayed recurrence of a solitary brain metastasis or for synchronous oligometastatic disease. To avoid including cancers other than NSCLC, any patient with a history of multiple malignancies was excluded. Tumor areas were macrodissected from 4 to 6 deparaffinized 10 um unstained sections guided by marked H&E slides. All specimens were fixed in formalin and embedded in paraffin (FFPE). The AllPrep DNA/RNA FFPE Kit was used for extraction of genomic DNA. The CDR3, from cysteine to phenylalanine, totals 15 residues. The retained sequence is limited to the CDR3, 45 bases, with the frame set at the first base. As encoded in the germline V gene, CDR1 is SGHDN while CDR2 is FVKESK. This clone has only one observation. The clone's antigen remains unknown. One end of the junction does not line up with germline, which may come from a read error.

This chain is built from TRBV14 and TRBJ2-5, and TRBD2 matches 7 of the central bases. Material: tumor tissue from the primary lung tumor. According to the study, the label for this sample's cell subset or site signals: primary lung cancer lesion. This receptor was identified in a woman aged 45 to 65 with non-small cell lung cancer. The CDR3 protein sequence reads: CASNQVAGVGETQYF. The nucleotides read TGTGCCAGCAACCAAGTTGCGGGAGTGGGGGAGACCCAGTACTTC.